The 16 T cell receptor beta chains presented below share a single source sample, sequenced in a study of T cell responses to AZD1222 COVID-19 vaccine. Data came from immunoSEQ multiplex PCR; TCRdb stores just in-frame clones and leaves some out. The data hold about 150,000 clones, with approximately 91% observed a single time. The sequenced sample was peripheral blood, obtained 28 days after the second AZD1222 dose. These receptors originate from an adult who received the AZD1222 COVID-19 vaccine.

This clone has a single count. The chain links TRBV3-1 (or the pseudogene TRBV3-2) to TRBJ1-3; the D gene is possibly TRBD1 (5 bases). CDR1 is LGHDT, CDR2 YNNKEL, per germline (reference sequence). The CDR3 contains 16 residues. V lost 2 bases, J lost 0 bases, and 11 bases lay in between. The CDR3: CASSQRVGPSGNTIYF. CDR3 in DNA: TGTGCCAGCAGCCAACGGGTGGGGCCCTCTGGAAACACCATATATTTT.

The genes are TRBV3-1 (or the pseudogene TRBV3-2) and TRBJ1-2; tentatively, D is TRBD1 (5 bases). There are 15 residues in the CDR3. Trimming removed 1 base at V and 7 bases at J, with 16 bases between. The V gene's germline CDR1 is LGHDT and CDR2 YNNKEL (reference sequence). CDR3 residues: CASSQVEPLRGGYTF. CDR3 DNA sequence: TGTGCCAGCAGCCAAGTCGAACCCTTAAGGGGTGGCTACACCTTC.

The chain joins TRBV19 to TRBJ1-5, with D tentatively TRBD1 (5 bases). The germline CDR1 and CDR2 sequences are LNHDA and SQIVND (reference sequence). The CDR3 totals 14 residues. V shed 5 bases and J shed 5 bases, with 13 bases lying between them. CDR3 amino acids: CASSPGTNYQPQHF. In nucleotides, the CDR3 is TGTGCCAGTAGTCCGGGGACCAACTATCAGCCCCAGCATTTT.

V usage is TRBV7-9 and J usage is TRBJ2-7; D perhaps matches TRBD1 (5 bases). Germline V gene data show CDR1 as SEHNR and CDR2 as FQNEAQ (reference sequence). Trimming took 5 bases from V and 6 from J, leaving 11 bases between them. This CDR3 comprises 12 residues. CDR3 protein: CASSRPGIEQYF. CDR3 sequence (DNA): TGTGCCAGCAGCCGACCAGGGATCGAGCAGTACTTC. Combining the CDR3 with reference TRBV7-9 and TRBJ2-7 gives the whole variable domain DTGVSQNPRHKITKRGQNVTFRCDPISEHNRLYWYRQTLGQGPEFLTYFQNEAQLEKSRLLSDRFSAERPKGSFSTLEIQRTEQGDSAMYLCASSRPGIEQYFGPGTRLTVT.

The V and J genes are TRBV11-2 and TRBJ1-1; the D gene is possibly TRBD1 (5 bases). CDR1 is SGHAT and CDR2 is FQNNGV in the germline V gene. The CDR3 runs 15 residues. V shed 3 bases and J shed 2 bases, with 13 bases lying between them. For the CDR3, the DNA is TGTGCCAGCAGCTTCAAGGGGCGCGGTAACACTGAAGCTTTCTTT. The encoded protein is CASSFKGRGNTEAFF.

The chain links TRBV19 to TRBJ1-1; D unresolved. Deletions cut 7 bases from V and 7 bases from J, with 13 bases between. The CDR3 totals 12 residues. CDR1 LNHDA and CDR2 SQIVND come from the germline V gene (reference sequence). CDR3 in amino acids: CASNLVEGEAFF. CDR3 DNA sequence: TGTGCCAGTAACCTAGTCGAAGGTGAAGCTTTCTTT.

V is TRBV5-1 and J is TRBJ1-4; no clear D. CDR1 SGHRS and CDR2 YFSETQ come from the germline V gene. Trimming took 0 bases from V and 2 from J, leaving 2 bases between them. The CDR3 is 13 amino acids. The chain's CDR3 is CASSLGTNEKLFF. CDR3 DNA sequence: TGCGCCAGCAGCTTGGGTACTAATGAAAAACTGTTTTTT.

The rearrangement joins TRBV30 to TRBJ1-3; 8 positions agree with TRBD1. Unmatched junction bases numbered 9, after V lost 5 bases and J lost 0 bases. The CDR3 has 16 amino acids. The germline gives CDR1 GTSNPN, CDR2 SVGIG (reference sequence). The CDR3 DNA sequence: TGTGCCTGGTCCCGGACAGGGAGCAACTCTGGAAACACCATATATTTT. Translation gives CAWSRTGSNSGNTIYF.

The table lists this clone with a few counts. CDR3 nucleotides: TGTGCCAGTAGTATCTCTCGATCCTACGAGCAGTACTTC. Translation gives CASSISRSYEQYF. J is TRBJ2-7 and V is TRBV19; no clear D. The germline V gene has CDR1 LNHDA and CDR2 SQIVND (reference sequence). The CDR3 is made up of 13 amino acids. V lost 3 bases to trimming and J lost 1 base, with 7 bases between them.

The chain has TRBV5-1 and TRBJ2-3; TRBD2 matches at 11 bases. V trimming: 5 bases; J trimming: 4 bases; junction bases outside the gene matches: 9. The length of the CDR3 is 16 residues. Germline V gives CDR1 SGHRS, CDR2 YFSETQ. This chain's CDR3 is CASRTIAGGPPDTQYF. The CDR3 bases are TGCGCCAGCAGGACAATAGCGGGGGGGCCTCCAGATACGCAGTATTTT.

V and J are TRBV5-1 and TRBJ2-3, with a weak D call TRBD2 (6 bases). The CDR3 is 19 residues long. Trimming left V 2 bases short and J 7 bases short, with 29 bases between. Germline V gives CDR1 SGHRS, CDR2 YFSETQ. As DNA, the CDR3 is TGCGCCAGCAGCTTTACCTATGAGCAACCGGGACTGACACGGCATACGCAGTATTTT. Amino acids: CASSFTYEQPGLTRHTQYF. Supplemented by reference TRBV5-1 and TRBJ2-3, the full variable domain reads KAGVTQTPRYLIKTRGQQVTLSCSPISGHRSVSWYQQTPGQGLQFLFEYFSETQRNKGNFPGRFSGRQFSNSRSEMNVSTLELGDSALYLCASSFTYEQPGLTRHTQYFGPGTRLTVL.

The CDR3 coding sequence is TGTGCCAGCAGTCATCCGGGTTATGTTGCAACTAATGAAAAACTGTTTTTT. Its protein is CASSHPGYVATNEKLFF. The chain combines TRBV6-6 with TRBJ1-4; no clear D. The CDR3 runs to 17 residues. V lost 5 bases to trimming and J lost 0 bases, with 16 bases between them. The germline CDR1 and CDR2 sequences are MNHNY and SVGAGI (reference sequence).

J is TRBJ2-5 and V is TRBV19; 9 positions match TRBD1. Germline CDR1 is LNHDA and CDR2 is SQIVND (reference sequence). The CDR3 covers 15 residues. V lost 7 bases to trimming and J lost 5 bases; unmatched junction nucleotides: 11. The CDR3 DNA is TGTGCCAGTACCCTACAGGGGGCGCGTTGGGAGACCCAGTACTTC. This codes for CASTLQGARWETQYF.

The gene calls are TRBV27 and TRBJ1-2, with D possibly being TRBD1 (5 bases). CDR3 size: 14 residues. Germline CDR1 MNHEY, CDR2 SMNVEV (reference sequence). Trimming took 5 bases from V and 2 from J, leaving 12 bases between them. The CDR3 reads CASSPYGGNYGYTF. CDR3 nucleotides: TGTGCCAGCAGTCCGTACGGGGGGAACTATGGCTACACCTTC.

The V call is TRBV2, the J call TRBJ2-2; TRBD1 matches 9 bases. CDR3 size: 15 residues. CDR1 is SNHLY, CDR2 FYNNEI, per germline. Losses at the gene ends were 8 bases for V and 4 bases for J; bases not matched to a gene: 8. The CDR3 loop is CASEGDRASTGELFF. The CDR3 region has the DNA TGTGCCAGCGAGGGGGACAGGGCTTCCACCGGGGAGCTGTTTTTT.

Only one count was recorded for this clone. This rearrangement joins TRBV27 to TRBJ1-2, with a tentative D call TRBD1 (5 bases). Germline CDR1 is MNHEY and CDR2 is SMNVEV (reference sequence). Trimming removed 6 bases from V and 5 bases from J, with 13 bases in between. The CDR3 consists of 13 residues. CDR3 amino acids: CASSLPGGYGYTF. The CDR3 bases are TGTGCCAGCAGCCTTCCGGGGGGGTATGGCTACACCTTC.